Listed here are 29 T cell receptor beta chains from one sample, sequenced in a study of T cells in pancreatic ductal adenocarcinoma. Assay used: immunoSEQ multiplex PCR; TCRdb lists only in-frame clones, some missing. The profile shows around 100,000 clones, 90% to 95% of them singletons. Selected pancreatic ductal adenocarcinoma patients had undergone surgery without neoadjuvant therapy. The material sequenced was PBMCs. The receptors were gathered from a human donor with pancreatic ductal adenocarcinoma.

This clone rates as medium-sized. This rearrangement joins TRBV19 to TRBJ1-1, with D unclear. Between the trimmed V and J ends, which lost 11 bases and 0 bases, there was a span of 13 bases. In germline, CDR1 is LNHDA, CDR2 SQIVND (reference sequence). CDR3 length: 13 residues. The CDR3 here is CAVIDKLNTEAFF. The CDR3 DNA follows: TGTGCCGTCATCGACAAGTTGAACACTGAAGCTTTCTTT.

The V call is TRBV5-6, the J call TRBJ2-2; D unresolved. Germline CDR1 is SGHDT and CDR2 is YYEEEE. This CDR3 is 14 amino acids long. V was shortened by 4 bases and J by 3 bases, with 10 bases between the two germline ends. The CDR3 protein is CASSPLPDTGELFF. For the CDR3, the DNA is TGTGCCAGCAGCCCGCTCCCGGACACCGGGGAGCTGTTTTTT.

The chain uses TRBV6-5 and TRBJ2-7, with TRBD2 as a possible D gene (6 bases). The CDR3 is 15 amino acids. The V gene lost 2 bases and the J gene lost 2 bases, with 13 bases spanning the gap. Looked up from germline, CDR1 is MNHEY and CDR2 is SVGAGI. CDR3 sequence (DNA): TGTGCCAGCAGTTACGATGTAGCGGAGACCTACGAGCAGTACTTC. It translates to CASSYDVAETYEQYF.

The chain is built from TRBV5-4 and TRBJ2-3; a weak D match, TRBD1 (6 bases). From germline, CDR1 is SGHNT and CDR2 YYREEE (reference sequence). Trimming shortened V by 2 bases and J by 4 bases, and 8 bases separated the two germline ends. This CDR3 region has 13 residues. The CDR3 is CASSFSGADTQYF. CDR3 coding DNA: TGTGCCAGCAGCTTCTCAGGGGCAGATACGCAGTATTTT.

This chain uses TRBV7-2 with TRBJ2-1; the match to TRBD2 covers 8 bases. The CDR3 has 14 amino acids. Germline CDR1 reads SGHTA; CDR2 reads FQGNSA. After removal of 5 bases from V and 7 bases from J, the junction contained 7 bases not matched to a gene. The CDR3 here is CASSRGTSENEQFF. The CDR3 nucleotides are TGTGCCAGCAGCCGCGGGACTAGTGAAAATGAGCAGTTCTTC. Full variable domain (missing parts from reference TRBV7-2 and TRBJ2-1): GAGVSQSPSNKVTEKGKDVELRCDPISGHTALYWYRQSLGQGLEFLIYFQGNSAPDKSGLPSDRFSAERTGGSVSTLTIQRTQQEDSAVYLCASSRGTSENEQFFGPGTRLTVL.

The rearrangement uses TRBV6-5 and TRBJ1-1, with D possibly matching TRBD1 (6 bases). V lost 1 base to trimming and J lost 3 bases, with 12 bases between them. Looked up from germline, CDR1 is MNHEY and CDR2 is SVGAGI. There are 15 residues in the CDR3. The chain's CDR3 is CASSYFTGLDTEAFF. CDR3 coding DNA: TGTGCCAGCAGTTACTTTACAGGGCTTGACACTGAAGCTTTCTTT.

The chain uses TRBV9 and TRBJ1-5; TRBD1 matches at 7 bases. This CDR3 is 14 amino acids long. Germline CDR1 is SGDLS and CDR2 is YYNGEE. V lost 3 bases, J lost 5 bases, and 5 bases stayed unmatched. CDR3 sequence reads: CASSAGQFDQPQHF. As DNA, the CDR3 is TGTGCCAGCAGCGCGGGACAGTTCGATCAGCCCCAGCATTTT.

The chain links TRBV28 to TRBJ2-7, with 10 bases matching TRBD2. The germline V gene has CDR1 MDHEN and CDR2 SYDVKM. The CDR3 is 14 amino acids. V gave up 4 bases and J gave up 7 bases; unmatched junction bases: 7. CDR3 coding DNA: TGTGCCAGCAGTTCTCTAGCGGGAGTATGGGAGCAGTACTTC. This gives the protein CASSSLAGVWEQYF.

The rearrangement uses TRBV6-1 and TRBJ2-3; D gene ambiguous. Germline lookup yields CDR1 MNHNS and CDR2 SASEGT. V lost 3 bases to trimming and J lost 4 bases, with 11 bases between them. This CDR3 is 14 amino acids long. The DNA for the CDR3 is TGTGCCAGCAGTGATCCCCCCGTATCAGATACGCAGTATTTT. Amino acids: CASSDPPVSDTQYF.

J is TRBJ2-3 and V is TRBV5-4, with D possibly TRBD2 on 6 matching bases. Germline CDR1 reads SGHNT; CDR2 reads YYREEE (reference sequence). V lost 0 bases, J lost 8 bases, and 13 bases lay in between. The CDR3 runs to 14 residues. DNA for the CDR3: TGTGCCAGCAGCTTGGATCTGGGGGGAGGTACGCAGTATTTT. This sequence encodes CASSLDLGGGTQYF.

This chain links TRBV12-2 with TRBJ2-1; the D call of TRBD2 is as the table states it, not checked on the DNA. TRBV12-2 is shown as a pseudogene. This CDR3 has 18 amino acids. CDR3 bases: TGTGCAAGTCGCTTAAGGCCCACCCCAGCGGGAGTTCGGGATGAGCAGTTCTTC. Protein product: CASRLRPTPAGVRDEQFF.

The gene calls are TRBV7-8 and TRBJ2-5, with a possible D match to TRBD1 (5 bases). The CDR3 is 12 amino acids. Trimming shortened V by 9 bases and J by 3 bases, and 11 bases separated the two germline ends. Germline V lookup: CDR1 SGHVS, CDR2 FQNEAQ. CDR3 sequence reads: CASTGIEETQYF. The DNA for the CDR3 is TGTGCCAGTACAGGTATAGAAGAGACCCAGTACTTC.

The CDR3 reads CASSSRLAGQETQYF. Written as DNA, the CDR3 is TGTGCCAGCAGTTCACGACTAGCGGGACAAGAGACCCAGTACTTC. This chain uses TRBV6-5 with TRBJ2-5, with 11 bases that match TRBD2. This CDR3 has 15 amino acids. V lost 4 bases and J lost 2; bases outside the gene matches: 3. Germline-derived CDR1 and CDR2 are MNHEY and SVGAGI.

The sample holds a few counts of this clone. CDR3 nucleotides: TGTGCCAGCAGCACTCGGACTAGCGGCGAGCAGTTCTTC. This translates into CASSTRTSGEQFF. The chain employs TRBV11-2 and TRBJ2-1, with 10 bases aligning to TRBD2. The CDR3 contains 13 residues. Trimming at V came to 5 bases and at J to 10 bases, leaving 5 bases not matched to a gene. The germline CDR1 and CDR2 sequences are SGHAT and FQNNGV.

The chain recombines TRBV4-3 with TRBJ1-2; tentative D call: TRBD1 (5 bases). The germline CDR1 and CDR2 sequences are LGHNA and YSLEER. The CDR3 is 11 amino acids. Trimming left V 9 bases short and J 5 bases short, with 10 bases between. The CDR3 bases are TGCGCCAGAGGGGTCGGTTATGGCTACACCTTC. Amino acids: CARGVGYGYTF.

The V and J genes are TRBV6-1 and TRBJ2-2; 10 bases are shared with TRBD2. The J segment lost 4 bases and the V segment lost 4 bases, leaving 6 bases of the junction unmatched. CDR1 is MNHNS, CDR2 SASEGT, per germline. The CDR3 totals 16 residues. This CDR3 is CASSASSGSGTGELFF. Here the CDR3 DNA reads TGTGCCAGCAGTGCTTCTAGCGGGAGTGGCACCGGGGAGCTGTTTTTT.

This clone was counted once. The chain links TRBV4-1 to TRBJ1-2, with D perhaps TRBD1 (5 bases). Deletions cut 0 bases from V and 6 bases from J, with 8 bases between. CDR1 and CDR2 (germline): MGHRA, YSYEKL. The CDR3 is 13 residues long. Here the CDR3 reads CASSQEIGDGYTF. The CDR3 bases are TGCGCCAGCAGCCAAGAGATAGGGGATGGCTACACCTTC.

This clone appeared a single time. This chain joins TRBV10-3 and TRBJ2-2; D is unclear. The CDR3 is made up of 12 amino acids. The V end was cut by 5 bases, the J end by 6 bases, with 7 bases between. Per germline, CDR1 ENHRY and CDR2 SYGVKD. CDR3 residues: CAISPGPGELFF. DNA of the CDR3: TGTGCCATCAGTCCAGGCCCCGGGGAGCTGTTTTTT.

The V call is TRBV2, the J call TRBJ2-3, with 13 positions matching TRBD2. Germline-derived CDR1 and CDR2 are SNHLY and FYNNEI. This CDR3 has 15 residues. J was trimmed by 5 bases and V by 7 bases; bases with no gene match: 6. CDR3 sequence reads: CASNLRTSGGDTQYF. CDR3 DNA: TGTGCCAGCAACCTACGGACTAGCGGGGGAGATACGCAGTATTTT. The full variable domain, with the rest looked up from reference TRBV2 and TRBJ2-3, is EPEVTQTPSHQVTQMGQEVILRCVPISNHLYFYWYRQILGQKVEFLVSFYNNEISEKSEIFDDQFSVERPDGSNFTLKIRSTKLEDSAMYFCASNLRTSGGDTQYFGPGTRLTVL.

The chain carries TRBV7-3 and TRBJ2-3; 9 bases agree with TRBD2. CDR3 length: 14 residues. CDR1 is SGHTA, CDR2 FQGTGA, per germline. The V segment lost 2 bases and the J segment 6 bases; nucleotides outside the gene matches: 3. The CDR3 coding sequence is TGTGCCAGCAGCTTAGCGGGAGGGCTCGATACGCAGTATTTT. Its translation is CASSLAGGLDTQYF. Together with reference TRBV7-3 and TRBJ2-3, the CDR3 gives the full variable domain: GAGVSQTPSNKVTEKGKYVELRCDPISGHTALYWYRQSLGQGPEFLIYFQGTGAADDSGLPNDRFFAVRPEGSVSTLKIQRTERGDSAVYLCASSLAGGLDTQYFGPGTRLTVL.

The CDR3 spells CASSLYTDTQYF. The CDR3 DNA reads as TGTGCCAGCAGCCTATACACAGATACGCAGTATTTT. The chain recombines TRBV7-6 with TRBJ2-3; D gene uncertain. The CDR3 is made up of 12 amino acids. Trimming pared 5 bases from V and 2 bases from J, leaving 5 bases between. CDR1 and CDR2 from the germline V gene are SGHVS and FNYEAQ.

This clone was seen only once. The chain carries TRBV6-5 and TRBJ1-3, with D possibly matching TRBD1 (5 bases). Trimming took off 4 bases at V and 2 bases at J, with 9 bases between the two ends. The CDR3 has 14 amino acids. CDR1 MNHEY and CDR2 SVGAGI come from the germline V gene. This CDR3 reads CASSSTATGNTIYF. DNA for the CDR3: TGTGCCAGCAGTTCGACAGCCACTGGAAACACCATATATTTT.

The V and J genes are TRBV6-6 and TRBJ2-3; 8 bases align to TRBD2. Germline V gene lookup returns CDR1 MNHNY and CDR2 SVGAGI (reference sequence). The CDR3 is 14 residues long. With 0 bases clipped from V and 14 bases from J, the junction kept 10 bases outside the gene matches. The CDR3 reads CASSYSSSTGGPYF. CDR3 bases: TGTGCCAGCAGTTACTCGAGTAGTACGGGAGGGCCGTATTTT.

The gene calls are TRBV28 and TRBJ2-7; 7 bases align to TRBD1. The germline gives CDR1 MDHEN, CDR2 SYDVKM. With 6 bases clipped from V and 6 bases from J, the junction kept 8 bases outside the gene matches. The CDR3 totals 13 residues. The CDR3 coding sequence is TGTGCCAGCAGCCACTTACAGGGGATCGAGCAGTACTTC. Translation: CASSHLQGIEQYF.

The DNA for the CDR3 is TGTGCCATCAAGGTGACAGGGGGGGAGACCCAGTACTTC. It encodes CAIKVTGGETQYF. The chain employs TRBV10-3 and TRBJ2-5; 9 nucleotides match TRBD1. Germline V gene sequence: CDR1 ENHRY, CDR2 SYGVKD. V was clipped by 7 bases and J by 5 bases; unmatched bases: 5. This CDR3 contains 13 residues.

The rearrangement uses TRBV6-5 and TRBJ2-7, with D maybe TRBD1 (5 bases). The germline CDR1 and CDR2 sequences are MNHEY and SVGAGI. CDR3 length: 13 amino acids. V was cut by 2 bases and J by 5 bases, with 10 bases left in between. CDR3 in amino acids: CASSYSRVHEQYF. The CDR3 bases are TGTGCCAGCAGTTACAGCAGGGTACACGAGCAGTACTTC.

The rearrangement uses TRBV5-1 and TRBJ2-2; no reliable D call. Trimming left V 1 base short and J 9 bases short, with 13 bases between. Germline V gene sequence: CDR1 SGHRS, CDR2 YFSETQ. The CDR3 spans 14 residues. The CDR3: CASSLNSQDRELFF. CDR3 DNA: TGCGCCAGCAGCTTGAACAGCCAAGACAGGGAGCTGTTTTTT.

This chain connects TRBV4-1 to TRBJ2-7; 11 bases are a match to TRBD2. V was clipped by 1 base and J by 3 bases; unmatched bases: 8. Germline-derived CDR1 and CDR2 are MGHRA and YSYEKL. The CDR3 has 17 amino acids. The CDR3 reads CASSQGLRLAGGYEQYF. The CDR3 region has the DNA TGCGCCAGCAGCCAAGGGCTAAGGCTAGCGGGAGGCTACGAGCAGTACTTC.

The chain has TRBV7-3 and TRBJ2-3; TRBD1 is a possible D gene (5 bases). The germline V gene has CDR1 SGHTA and CDR2 FQGTGA. CDR3 length: 17 amino acids. Deletions cut 5 bases from V and 1 base from J, with 19 bases between. As DNA, the CDR3 is TGTGCCAGCAGCCATTTAGGATCGGACAACCGCACAGATACGCAGTATTTT. This encodes CASSHLGSDNRTDTQYF. Full variable domain (missing parts from reference TRBV7-3 and TRBJ2-3): GAGVSQTPSNKVTEKGKYVELRCDPISGHTALYWYRQSLGQGPEFLIYFQGTGAADDSGLPNDRFFAVRPEGSVSTLKIQRTERGDSAVYLCASSHLGSDNRTDTQYFGPGTRLTVL.